The 22 T cell receptor beta chains listed next were all sequenced from one sample in a study of blood T cell repertoires in COVID-19. The assay was immunoSEQ multiplex PCR, and TCRdb's table has in-frame clones only and misses some. In the table there are approximately 170,000 clones, 75% to 90% of which are singletons. The specimen was peripheral blood. These receptors originate from a young man with acute or convalescent COVID-19.

V gene TRBV18 combines with J gene TRBJ1-2, with D maybe TRBD1 (6 bases). CDR3 length: 15 amino acids. V was shortened by 2 bases and J by 4 bases, with 14 bases between the two germline ends. Germline V CDR1 and CDR2: KGHSH, LQKENI. The CDR3 spells CASSPSRQAGYGYTF. As DNA, the CDR3 is TGTGCCAGCTCACCATCCAGACAGGCCGGCTATGGCTACACCTTC.

V is TRBV28 and J is TRBJ2-2; D is unresolved. The germline V and J ends were trimmed by 9 bases and 1 base, with 6 bases remaining between them. Germline V gene lookup returns CDR1 MDHEN and CDR2 SYDVKM. The CDR3 is 12 amino acids. The CDR3 reads CASKQNTGELFF. CDR3 nucleotides: TGTGCCAGTAAACAGAACACCGGGGAGCTGTTTTTT. The complete variable domain, with remaining parts taken from reference TRBV28 and TRBJ2-2, reads DVKVTQSSRYLVKRTGEKVFLECVQDMDHENMFWYRQDPGLGLRLIYFSYDVKMKEKGDIPEGYSVSREKKERFSLILESASTNQTSMYLCASKQNTGELFFGEGSRLTVL.

The chain employs TRBV28 and TRBJ1-5; TRBD1 agrees at 8 bases. Germline loops: CDR1 MDHEN, CDR2 SYDVKM. J lost 5 bases, V lost 5 bases, and 8 bases had no gene match. CDR3 length equals 15 residues. The CDR3 DNA follows: TGTGCCAGCAGTCCGGGAACAGGGGGACATCAGCCCCAGCATTTT. Its protein product is CASSPGTGGHQPQHF. The complete variable domain, with remaining parts taken from reference TRBV28 and TRBJ1-5, reads DVKVTQSSRYLVKRTGEKVFLECVQDMDHENMFWYRQDPGLGLRLIYFSYDVKMKEKGDIPEGYSVSREKKERFSLILESASTNQTSMYLCASSPGTGGHQPQHFGDGTRLSIL.

The chain uses TRBV9 and TRBJ1-4; the D gene is possibly TRBD1 (6 bases). Germline assignment: CDR1 SGDLS and CDR2 YYNGEE. This CDR3 spans 15 amino acids. Trimming took off 5 bases at V and 3 bases at J, with 14 bases between the two ends. Here the CDR3 DNA reads TGTGCCAGCAGTCTCCGGGACAACTCTAATGAAAAACTGTTTTTT. Protein sequence: CASSLRDNSNEKLFF.

The chain combines TRBV7-2 with TRBJ2-5, with D perhaps TRBD1 (5 bases). The V gene lost 1 base and the J gene lost 5 bases, with 14 bases spanning the gap. The CDR3 is 15 amino acids. Germline V gene data show CDR1 as SGHTA and CDR2 as FQGNSA. CDR3 nucleotides: TGTGCCAGCAGCTTAGAGGGGCTCTTTCTGGAGACCCAGTACTTC. It yields the protein CASSLEGLFLETQYF.

The V gene is TRBV29-1, the J gene TRBJ1-2; TRBD1 agrees at 7 bases. CDR1 SQVTM and CDR2 ANQGSEA come from the germline V gene. This CDR3 contains 14 residues. V lost 6 bases and J lost 4; bases outside the gene matches: 11. Written as DNA, the CDR3 is TGCAGCGTCCGACAGGGAGGAAGTTTCTATGGCTACACCTTC. Protein product: CSVRQGGSFYGYTF.

This clone turned up a few times. V usage is TRBV7-3 and J usage is TRBJ2-2; 9 positions agree with TRBD2. This CDR3 is built from 16 residues. V was clipped by 4 bases and J by 5 bases; unmatched bases: 8. Per germline, CDR1 SGHTA and CDR2 FQGTGA. This CDR3 reads CASSSLAGVRTGELFF. Here the CDR3 DNA reads TGTGCCAGCAGCTCTTTAGCGGGAGTGCGTACCGGGGAGCTGTTTTTT.

The chain couples TRBV5-4 to TRBJ2-7; TRBD2 matches 9 bases. CDR1 and CDR2 from the germline V gene are SGHNT and YYREEE (reference sequence). V shed 6 bases, J shed 2 bases, and the junction held 15 bases outside the gene matches. This CDR3 contains 17 residues. The chain's CDR3 is CASNEVNSGSPTYEQYF. As DNA, the CDR3 is TGTGCCAGCAACGAAGTAAATAGCGGGAGCCCGACCTACGAGCAGTACTTC. The full variable domain, rest sourced from reference TRBV5-4 and TRBJ2-7, is ETGVTQSPTHLIKTRGQQVTLRCSSQSGHNTVSWYQQALGQGPQFIFQYYREEENGRGNFPPRFSGLQFPNYSSELNVNALELDDSALYLCASNEVNSGSPTYEQYFGPGTRLTVT.

This clone came up a few times. The CDR3 nucleotides read TGTGCCAGTAGTAAGGGACAAACGAACACTGAAGCTTTCTTT. The encoded protein is CASSKGQTNTEAFF. The gene calls are TRBV19 and TRBJ1-1; TRBD1 might be the D (6 bases). CDR3 length: 14 amino acids. V was clipped by 4 bases and J by 1 base, with 10 bases between them. Germline assignment: CDR1 LNHDA and CDR2 SQIVND (reference sequence).

This sequence joins TRBV7-9 and TRBJ2-7, with D perhaps matching TRBD1 (7 bases). The CDR3 runs 17 residues. V gave up 5 bases and J gave up 2 bases, with 22 bases separating them. Germline CDR1 SEHNR, CDR2 FQNEAQ (reference sequence). The CDR3 DNA reads as TGTGCCAGCAGCCCCTCTGGCGGGGCAGGGGGGACCTACGAGCAGTACTTC. As protein: CASSPSGGAGGTYEQYF.

This chain links TRBV24-1 with TRBJ1-5; tentatively, D is TRBD1 (5 bases). This CDR3 is built from 14 residues. Germline V gene sequence: CDR1 KGHDR, CDR2 SFDVKD. V lost 9 bases and J 3 bases, leaving 14 bases between the germline ends. The CDR3 here is CATQQWGANQPQHF. CDR3 nucleotides: TGTGCCACCCAGCAGTGGGGCGCCAATCAGCCCCAGCATTTT.

This rearrangement joins TRBV7-2 to TRBJ1-5; D uncertain. Trimming took 6 bases from V and 3 from J, leaving 9 bases between them. This CDR3 is 13 amino acids long. Germline V gene data show CDR1 as SGHTA and CDR2 as FQGNSA. The CDR3 here is CASSLTYNQPQHF. The CDR3 region has the DNA TGTGCCAGCAGTTTAACCTACAATCAGCCCCAGCATTTT.

The genes are TRBV6-6 and TRBJ2-7; 9 bases align to TRBD1. This CDR3 region has 15 residues. Unmatched junction bases numbered 2, after V lost 2 bases and J lost 0 bases. Germline V gene sequence: CDR1 MNHNY, CDR2 SVGAGI (reference sequence). CDR3 sequence: CASSYKGQGSYEQYF. The DNA of the CDR3 is TGTGCCAGCAGTTACAAGGGACAGGGCTCCTACGAGCAGTACTTC.

The CDR3 coding sequence is TGCGCCAGCAGCCAGGGACAGCAAGAGACCCAGTACTTC. Protein: CASSQGQQETQYF. This chain joins TRBV4-1 and TRBJ2-5, with 7 nucleotides matching TRBD1. CDR1 and CDR2 from the germline V gene are MGHRA and YSYEKL. The CDR3 spans 13 residues. V shed 3 bases, J shed 2 bases, and the junction held 0 bases outside the gene matches.

The V and J genes are TRBV3-1 (or the pseudogene TRBV3-2) and TRBJ2-3, with D perhaps matching TRBD2 (6 bases). V lost 4 bases, J lost 0 bases, and 8 bases lay in between. Germline V gives CDR1 LGHDT, CDR2 YNNKEL (reference sequence). The CDR3 has 14 amino acids. CDR3 region: CASSPGTSTDTQYF. CDR3 sequence (DNA): TGTGCCAGCAGCCCCGGGACTAGCACAGATACGCAGTATTTT.

In regard to this clone: Sequence at one end of the junction differs from germline and may be a read error. The rearrangement joins TRBV7-7 to TRBJ2-4, with D possibly being TRBD2 (6 bases). The germline V gene encodes CDR1 SSHAT and CDR2 FNYEAQ (reference sequence). This CDR3 comprises 16 residues. CDR3 sequence reads: CASRLDGGAVENIQYF. DNA of the CDR3: TGTGCTAGCAGATTGGACGGGGGAGCTGTGGAAAACATTCAGTACTTC.

A single count supports this clone. The V and J genes are TRBV27 and TRBJ2-5, with TRBD2 identical over 8 bases. Trimming took 3 bases from V and 1 from J; bases not matched to a gene: 7. Germline-derived CDR1 and CDR2 are MNHEY and SMNVEV (reference sequence). This CDR3 region has 16 residues. This CDR3 reads CASSFTQLAAQETQYF. The CDR3, as DNA: TGTGCCAGCAGTTTCACCCAACTAGCGGCCCAAGAGACCCAGTACTTC.

This chain links TRBV2 with TRBJ1-1, with D possibly matching TRBD1 (6 bases). The germline V gene has CDR1 SNHLY and CDR2 FYNNEI. The CDR3 is 12 residues long. The V end lost 8 bases, the J end lost 4 bases, and 11 bases lay between the germline ends. The CDR3 spells CASRFRGTEAFF. In nucleotides, the CDR3 is TGTGCCAGCCGTTTCAGGGGCACTGAAGCTTTCTTT.

The chain links TRBV6-1 to TRBJ1-6, with 9 nucleotides matching TRBD1. Losses at the gene ends were 4 bases for V and 6 bases for J; bases not matched to a gene: 16. Germline assignment: CDR1 MNHNS and CDR2 SASEGT. The CDR3 consists of 19 residues. In nucleotides, the CDR3 is TGTGCCAGCAGTGGCTCGGGACAGGGAATCATTCGTGGTAATTCACCCCTCCACTTT. Encoded protein: CASSGSGQGIIRGNSPLHF.

The chain employs TRBV7-2 and TRBJ2-1; TRBD2 matches 7 bases. The junction had 13 bases not matched to a gene; V was cut back by 5 bases and J by 9 bases. Germline CDR1 is SGHTA and CDR2 is FQGNSA. The CDR3 runs 15 residues. The CDR3 DNA reads as TGTGCCAGCAGCCCCGGAAGGACTAGGACAAGTGAGCAGTTCTTC. Its translation: CASSPGRTRTSEQFF.

The chain couples TRBV5-4 to TRBJ2-5, with 10 bases that match TRBD2. The germline V gene has CDR1 SGHNT and CDR2 YYREEE (reference sequence). The J segment lost 2 bases and the V segment lost 4 bases, leaving 5 bases of the junction unmatched. This CDR3 spans 15 amino acids. CDR3 protein: CASSMGLANQETQYF. In nucleotides, the CDR3 is TGTGCCAGCAGCATGGGACTAGCGAATCAAGAGACCCAGTACTTC.

The chain links TRBV5-6 to TRBJ1-5, with a possible D match to TRBD1 (5 bases). The germline V gene has CDR1 SGHDT and CDR2 YYEEEE. V was pared by 3 bases and J by 1 base, with 14 bases between. The CDR3 loop spans 16 amino acids. CDR3 loop: CASSSNGGTSNQPQHF. The CDR3 DNA sequence: TGTGCCAGCAGCTCCAACGGGGGGACCAGCAATCAGCCCCAGCATTTT.